A selection of T cell receptor beta chains follows, all from one sample in a study of glioma-infiltrating T cells. One entry per CDR3 protein, called by TCRdb with MiXCR from the multiplex PCR reads. This table has approximately 88,000 distinct CDR3 sequences, around 23% appearing once. The sequencing input was glioma tissue, nonneoplastic brain tissue, or PBMCs (not recorded which). Source of these receptors: a human donor with low-grade glioma or glioblastoma, undergoing nonglioma brain surgery, or in good health (not recorded which). Both conserved end residues are part of each CDR3. Each record gives: V gene, J gene, clone size, D gene, CDR3 protein, CDR3 DNA. The D gene is left open where the match is weak. Size is stated for part of the rows, as once, few or many counts, or as a class when the clone is expanded.

TRBV6-1	TRBJ1-2	many	.	CASSLPGPAGYTF	TGTGCCAGCAGTCTTCCGGGCCCCGCCGGCTACACCTTC
TRBV5-5	TRBJ1-2	few	TRBD1	CASSVTGGSYGYTF	TGTGCCAGCAGCGTGACAGGGGGCTCCTATGGCTACACCTTC
TRBV5-1	TRBJ1-1	.	.	CASSVDTSSGTEAFF	TGCGCCAGCAGCGTGGACACTTCCTCGGGGACTGAAGCTTTCTTT
TRBV6-6	TRBJ2-7	many	.	CASSYPGSYEQYF	TGTGCCAGCAGTTATCCGGGGTCCTACGAGCAGTACTTC
TRBV28	TRBJ2-5	many	TRBD1	CASSSPTGGGETQYF	TGTGCCAGCAGTTCTCCTACAGGGGGCGGAGAGACCCAGTACTTC
TRBV20-1	TRBJ1-3	many	.	CSATTGGTGNTIYF	TGCAGTGCTACAACGGGGGGGACAGGAAACACCATATATTTT
TRBV20-1	TRBJ1-6	many	.	CSARPGASSYNSPLHF	TGCAGTGCGCGCCCGGGGGCAAGCTCCTATAATTCACCCCTCCACTTT
TRBV20-1	TRBJ2-3	many	TRBD2	CSATSGRVTDTQYF	TGCAGTGCTACTAGCGGGAGGGTCACAGATACGCAGTATTTT
TRBV6-6	TRBJ2-5	many	TRBD2	CASSYSGTSQETQYF	TGTGCCAGCAGTTACTCGGGGACTAGCCAAGAGACCCAGTACTTC
TRBV5-4	TRBJ1-3	few	TRBD1	CASSKDRRSGNTIYF	TGTGCCAGCAGCAAGGACAGGAGGTCTGGAAACACCATATATTTT
TRBV6-1	TRBJ2-7	many	.	CASSEALGRDYEQYF	TGTGCCAGCAGTGAAGCGCTCGGCAGAGACTACGAGCAGTACTTC
TRBV28	TRBJ2-7	many	TRBD2	CASSLSSGIYEQYF	TGTGCCAGCAGTTTGAGTAGCGGGATTTACGAGCAGTACTTC
TRBV6-4	TRBJ1-3	many	.	CASTRNDRPILAGSGNTIYF	TGTGCCAGCACAAGGAACGACAGACCAATCTTAGCCGGCTCTGGAAACACCATATATTTT
TRBV9	TRBJ2-5	.	.	CASSIGNGVTQETQYF	TGTGCCAGCAGCATAGGAAACGGGGTTACTCAAGAGACCCAGTACTTC
TRBV7-9	TRBJ1-3	many	TRBD1	CASSFGQGAGNTIYF	TGTGCCAGCAGCTTCGGACAGGGGGCAGGAAACACCATATATTTT
TRBV5-5	TRBJ1-2	.	.	CASSRNGRGESYGYTF	TGTGCCAGCAGCCGCAACGGGAGGGGGGAGTCCTATGGCTACACCTTC
TRBV25-1	TRBJ1-1	many	.	CASSEWKVNTEAFF	TGTGCCAGCAGTGAATGGAAAGTGAACACTGAAGCTTTCTTT
TRBV12-3/TRBV12-4	TRBJ2-3	.	TRBD2	CASSLSGGATDTQYF	TGTGCCAGCAGTTTAAGCGGGGGGGCCACAGATACGCAGTATTTT
TRBV6-1	TRBJ2-7	many	.	CASSEKLGAFYEQYF	TGTGCCAGCAGTGAAAAGCTTGGGGCCTTCTACGAGCAGTACTTC
TRBV20-1	TRBJ1-2	many	.	CSARWGAYGYTF	TGCAGTGCTAGATGGGGGGCGTATGGCTACACCTTC
TRBV18	TRBJ2-7	few	TRBD1	CASSPSDRARGNEQYF	TGTGCCAGCTCACCCTCTGACAGGGCTCGCGGTAACGAGCAGTACTTC
TRBV2	TRBJ1-1	many	.	CARAPPGRVNTEAFF	TGTGCCAGGGCCCCCCCCGGTAGGGTGAACACTGAAGCTTTCTTT
TRBV4-1	TRBJ1-2	many	.	CASSQVPRTDNYGYTF	TGCGCCAGCAGCCAAGTGCCTAGGACGGATAACTATGGCTACACCTTC
TRBV10-3	TRBJ1-2	.	.	CAISGGYGYTF	TGTGCCATCAGTGGCGGCTATGGCTACACCTTC
TRBV29-1	TRBJ2-5	.	.	CSVEARVQETKYF	TGCAGCGTTGAAGCCAGGGTACAAGAGACCAAGTACTTC
TRBV20-1	TRBJ1-6	many	.	CSATQAPNSPLHF	TGCAGTGCTACCCAGGCCCCCAATTCACCCCTCCACTTT
TRBV2	TRBJ2-7	many	TRBD2	CASRASLADEQYF	TGTGCCAGCAGGGCCAGCCTAGCGGACGAGCAGTACTTC
TRBV6-1	TRBJ2-1	many	TRBD1	CASSSGQGNRNEQFF	TGTGCCAGCAGTTCGGGACAGGGTAATAGGAATGAGCAGTTCTTC
TRBV18	TRBJ2-7	few	TRBD2	CASSPVAGGSNEQYF	TGTGCCAGCTCACCGGTCGCGGGAGGGTCGAACGAGCAGTACTTC
TRBV5-1	TRBJ2-5	few	.	CASSLAFRPETQYF	TGCGCCAGCAGCTTGGCCTTCAGGCCCGAGACCCAGTACTTC
TRBV2	TRBJ2-3	many	TRBD2	CASGAPSGVGLDTQYF	TGTGCCAGCGGGGCCCCTAGCGGGGTGGGTCTAGATACGCAGTATTTT
TRBV2	TRBJ2-5	.	.	CASSEWQSGLQETQYF	TGTGCCAGCAGTGAATGGCAGTCAGGCCTCCAAGAGACCCAGTACTTC
TRBV20-1	TRBJ2-1	.	TRBD2	CSARDASGGVREQFF	TGCAGTGCTAGAGATGCTAGCGGGGGGGTTAGGGAGCAGTTCTTC
TRBV7-6	TRBJ2-2	.	TRBD2	CASRVSGGANTGELFF	TGTGCCAGCAGAGTTAGCGGGGGGGCAAACACCGGGGAGCTGTTTTTT
TRBV7-2	TRBJ1-2	many	TRBD1	CASSSTGGAYGYTF	TGTGCCAGCAGCTCGACAGGGGGTGCCTATGGCTACACCTTC
TRBV11-2	TRBJ1-5	many	.	CASSLDRGAGPQHF	TGTGCCAGCAGCTTAGACAGGGGCGCGGGGCCCCAGCATTTT
TRBV12-3/TRBV12-4	TRBJ2-1	many	.	CASSVRTPNEQFF	TGTGCCAGCAGCGTTCGTACTCCGAATGAGCAGTTCTTC
TRBV4-1	TRBJ2-4	.	.	CASSQPLGLSPRNIQYF	TGCGCCAGCAGCCAACCCCTAGGACTCTCCCCGAGAAACATTCAGTACTTC
TRBV29-1	TRBJ2-7	.	TRBD1	CSVDPDRGWGSYEQYF	TGCAGCGTTGATCCGGACAGGGGATGGGGCTCCTACGAGCAGTACTTC
TRBV20-1	TRBJ2-1	many	.	CSVYSSRSSYNEQFF	TGCAGTGTTTATAGCTCGCGGAGCTCCTACAATGAGCAGTTCTTC
TRBV7-2	TRBJ1-1	many	TRBD1	CASSLVGTEMNTEAFF	TGTGCCAGCAGCTTAGTTGGGACAGAGATGAACACTGAAGCTTTCTTT
TRBV2	TRBJ2-3	many	.	CASRDSESTDTQYF	TGTGCCAGCAGGGATAGCGAGAGCACAGATACGCAGTATTTT
TRBV6-1	TRBJ1-2	many	TRBD1	CASSLGTGSLNYGYTF	TGTGCCAGCAGTCTCGGGACAGGTTCCCTTAACTATGGCTACACCTTC
TRBV29-1	TRBJ2-5	.	.	CSVDIVPQYF	TGCAGCGTCGATATAGTGCCCCAGTACTTC
TRBV6-2/TRBV6-3	TRBJ2-5	many	TRBD2	CASSRLAVTQETQYF	TGTGCCAGCAGTCGACTAGCGGTGACCCAAGAGACCCAGTACTTC